This is a list of T cell receptor beta chains from one sample in a study of identical twins. TCRdb used MiXCR to reprocess the 5' RACE reads, holding one entry per CDR3 protein. The sample has 750,000 to 950,000 distinct CDR3 sequences; 9% to 15% are singletons. This sample was shared with a second study, whose subject was yellow fever vaccine responses in identical twins.

Sequencing used PBMCs. The receptors derive from a woman aged 18-29 years in good health. Both conserved end residues are trimmed from each CDR3. Each record gives: D gene, CDR3 length, V gene, J gene, clone size, CDR3 protein. The D gene is left open where the match is weak. Size values are once, few and many counts, or a class for expanded clones, and some rows have none.

.	15	TRBV28	TRBJ2-5	.	ASSSPGMAEGSETQY
TRBD1	13	TRBV12-3/TRBV12-4	TRBJ1-6	.	ASNSGTGSNSPLL
.	11	TRBV10-3	TRBJ1-2	few	AIQGTVGYGYT
.	12	TRBV10-2	TRBJ2-2	few	ASSSASNTGELF
.	16	TRBV6-2/TRBV6-3	TRBJ2-3	few	ASSWHRVYTGDTDTQY
TRBD1	14	TRBV7-2	TRBJ1-5	few	ASSLVFTGGNQPQH
TRBD1	11	TRBV20-1	TRBJ1-1	few	SALKGANTEAF
.	13	TRBV7-2	TRBJ2-5	few	ASSLEGGDQETQY
TRBD2	13	TRBV7-9	TRBJ2-7	many	ASSFRTSAWYEQY
.	13	TRBV11-3	TRBJ1-2	.	ASSLSPQAHYGYT
.	14	TRBV3-1	TRBJ2-2	many	ASSQGGAGNTGELF
.	10	TRBV5-1	TRBJ2-4	many	ASSLQVGIQY
.	15	TRBV6-2/TRBV6-3	TRBJ2-2	few	ASSYRGGYANTGELF
TRBD2	13	TRBV7-6	TRBJ2-7	few	ASSLALADSYEQY
TRBD2	13	TRBV2	TRBJ2-1	few	ASSGLAGRRNEQF
TRBD2	17	TRBV11-2	TRBJ2-1	.	ASSLYPPTSGRAGNEQF
TRBD1	12	TRBV20-1	TRBJ1-6	.	SARRDREVAPLH
.	10	TRBV29-1	TRBJ2-2	.	SVDSLAGELF
.	13	TRBV6-1	TRBJ2-1	.	ASSEDVSSYNEQF
.	12	TRBV6-5	TRBJ1-3	few	ASSYGQRRNTIY
.	15	TRBV12-3/TRBV12-4	TRBJ1-5	.	ASSLGTIVNINQPQH
TRBD2	14	TRBV7-8	TRBJ2-5	few	ASSTPRHRGGETQY
.	12	TRBV23-1	TRBJ2-1	.	ASCGRVPYNEQF
TRBD2	15	TRBV6-2/TRBV6-3	TRBJ2-1	few	ASSYGGAGVRYNEQF
.	11	TRBV12-3/TRBV12-4	TRBJ2-1	few	ASRPPSYNEQF
.	12	TRBV28	TRBJ1-4	few	ASRAPSRGGLLF
TRBD1	13	TRBV6-1	TRBJ1-1	few	ASSPETGGNTEAF
TRBD1	15	TRBV29-1	TRBJ1-1	.	SVDGTGGSEMNTEAF
.	13	TRBV5-1	TRBJ2-6	few	ASSLEASGANVLT
.	14	TRBV21-1	TRBJ2-5	.	ASSKALAGAQETQY